The clone carrying this T cell receptor beta chain was counted a few times. Using immunoSEQ multiplex PCR, the repertoire was profiled, and TCRdb retains in-frame clones only, with some absent. The sample records tens of thousands of clones, approximately 80% being singletons. These data come from a study of control samples from healthy donors and cancer patients. This clonotype originated in a man aged 25 to 40 in good health. The sequencing input was blood.

In DNA form, the CDR3 reads TGTGCCTGGAGTGAGAGATATGATTCACCCCTCCACTTT. Translating gives CAWSERYDSPLHF. This chain joins TRBV30 and TRBJ1-6; D gene unclear. CDR1 and CDR2 from the germline V gene are GTSNPN and SVGIG (reference sequence). Between the trimmed V and J ends, which lost 1 base and 8 bases, there was a span of 9 bases. The CDR3 has 13 amino acids.